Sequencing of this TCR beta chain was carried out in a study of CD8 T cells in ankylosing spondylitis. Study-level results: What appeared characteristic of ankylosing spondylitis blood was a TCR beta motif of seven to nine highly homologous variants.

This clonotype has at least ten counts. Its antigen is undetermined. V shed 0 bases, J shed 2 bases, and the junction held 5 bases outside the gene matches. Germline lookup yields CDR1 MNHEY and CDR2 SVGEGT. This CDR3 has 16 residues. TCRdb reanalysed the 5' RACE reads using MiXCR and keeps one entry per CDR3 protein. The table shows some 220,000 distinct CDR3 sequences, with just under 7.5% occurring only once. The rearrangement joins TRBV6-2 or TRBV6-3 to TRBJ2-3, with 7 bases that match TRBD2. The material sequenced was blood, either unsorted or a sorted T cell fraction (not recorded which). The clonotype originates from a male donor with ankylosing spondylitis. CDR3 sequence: CASSYSLLAATDTQYF. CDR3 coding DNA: TGTGCCAGCAGTTACTCGTTGCTAGCGGCCACAGATACGCAGTATTTT.